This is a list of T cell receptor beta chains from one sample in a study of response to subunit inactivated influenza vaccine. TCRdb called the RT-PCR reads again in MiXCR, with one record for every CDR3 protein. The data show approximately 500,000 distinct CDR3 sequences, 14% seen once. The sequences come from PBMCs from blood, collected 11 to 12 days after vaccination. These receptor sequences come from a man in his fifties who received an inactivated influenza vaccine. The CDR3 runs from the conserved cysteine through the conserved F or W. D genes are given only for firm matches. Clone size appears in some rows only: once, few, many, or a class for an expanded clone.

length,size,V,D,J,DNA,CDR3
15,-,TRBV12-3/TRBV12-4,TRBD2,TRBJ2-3,TGTGCCAGCACCCCGGACCTAGCGGGGGTGGATACGCAGTATTTT,CASTPDLAGVDTQYF
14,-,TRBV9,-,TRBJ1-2,TGTGCCAGCAGCGTAGCGGACGGCCCCTATGGCTACACCTTC,CASSVADGPYGYTF
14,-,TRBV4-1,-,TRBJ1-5,TGCGCCAGCAGCCAAGTTTTGGCTGGTCAGCCCCAGCATTTT,CASSQVLAGQPQHF
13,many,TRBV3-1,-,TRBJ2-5,TGTGCCAGCAGCCTACCAGGCACAGAGACCCAGTACTTC,CASSLPGTETQYF
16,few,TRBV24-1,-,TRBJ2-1,TGTGCCACCAGTGATTTGTCAGGGTTCTCCTACAATGAGCAGTTCTTC,CATSDLSGFSYNEQFF
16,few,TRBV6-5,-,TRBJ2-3,TGTGCCAGCAGTTACTCGGGAAGGAATGGAGAAGATACGCAGTATTTT,CASSYSGRNGEDTQYF
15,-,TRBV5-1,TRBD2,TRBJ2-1,TGCGCCAGCAGCTTGGCACTAGCGGGGCACAATGAGCAGTTCTTC,CASSLALAGHNEQFF
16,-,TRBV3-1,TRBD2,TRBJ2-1,TGTGCCAGCAGCCAAGATTTGGCGGGGGGGCAGAAGGAGCAGTTCTTC,CASSQDLAGGQKEQFF
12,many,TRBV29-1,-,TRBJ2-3,TGCAGCGTTGAGGGGACCACAGATACGCAGTATTTT,CSVEGTTDTQYF
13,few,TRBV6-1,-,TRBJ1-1,TGTGCCGCCAAGGGGCAGGGGAGCACTGAAGCTTTCTTT,CAAKGQGSTEAFF
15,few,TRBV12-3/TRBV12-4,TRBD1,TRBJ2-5,TGTGCCAGCGGAACCCCGGGACAGGGAAGAGAGACCCAGTACTTC,CASGTPGQGRETQYF
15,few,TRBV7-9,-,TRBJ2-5,TGTGCCAGCAGACACAGCGGGTCGTCGCAAGAGACCCAGTACTTC,CASRHSGSSQETQYF
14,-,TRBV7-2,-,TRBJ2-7,TGTGCCAGCAGCTCTAGGGCAGGGTCCTACGAGCAGTACTTC,CASSSRAGSYEQYF
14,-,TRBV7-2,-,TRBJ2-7,TGTGCCAGCAGCTTAGTTACAGAAACCTACGAGCAGTACTTC,CASSLVTETYEQYF
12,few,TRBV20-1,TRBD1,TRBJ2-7,TGCAGTGCTACGGGACAGGCGTACGAGCAGTACTTC,CSATGQAYEQYF
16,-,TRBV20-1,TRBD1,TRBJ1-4,TGCAGTGCTAGGACACAGGGGAAGGGGACTAATGAAAAACTGTTTTTT,CSARTQGKGTNEKLFF
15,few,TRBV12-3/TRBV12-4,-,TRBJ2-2,TGTGCCAGCAGTTTAAGGCAGGGGCGCACCGGGGAGCTGTTTTTT,CASSLRQGRTGELFF
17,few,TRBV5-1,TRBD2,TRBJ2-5,TGCGCCAGCAGCCTCGGACTAGCGGCCACCCCGGGGGAGACCCAGTACTTC,CASSLGLAATPGETQYF
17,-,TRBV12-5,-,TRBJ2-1,TGTGCTAGTGGTTCTATACCTGGGGAGCGGCAAAACAATGAGCAGTTCTTC,CASGSIPGERQNNEQFF
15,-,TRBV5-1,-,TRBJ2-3,TGCGCCAGCAGCCATGAGGAGGGTCGCACAGATACGCAGTATTTT,CASSHEEGRTDTQYF
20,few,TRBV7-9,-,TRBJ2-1,TGTGCCAGCAGCGGTGACAGGCCCGGGGGAGCGGGACTCTCCTACAATGAGCAGTTCTTC,CASSGDRPGGAGLSYNEQFF
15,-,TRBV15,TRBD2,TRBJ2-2,TGTGCCACCAGCATGCGGGGGGCCGACACCGGGGAGCTGTTTTTT,CATSMRGADTGELFF
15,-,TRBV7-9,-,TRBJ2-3,TGTGTCAGCAGCTTAGCTTCTTGGGGCACAGATACGCAGTATTTT,CVSSLASWGTDTQYF
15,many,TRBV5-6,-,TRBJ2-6,TGTGCCAGCAGTGAATTATACTCTGGGGCCAACGTCCTGACTTTC,CASSELYSGANVLTF
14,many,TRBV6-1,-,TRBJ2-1,TGTGCCAGCAGACAGGAGAGGATAGGAAGTGAGCAGTTCTTC,CASRQERIGSEQFF
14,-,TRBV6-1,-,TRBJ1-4,TGTGCCAGCAGTGACCAACAGGGTTGGGAAAAACTGTTTTTT,CASSDQQGWEKLFF
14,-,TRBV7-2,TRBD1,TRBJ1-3,TGTGCCAGCAGTCAGGGGGCTACTGGAAACACCATATATTTT,CASSQGATGNTIYF
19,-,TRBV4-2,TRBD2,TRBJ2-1,TGTGCCAGCAGCCAAGCGATCAGCGGGGGGACGGGCTCCTACAATGAGCAGTTCTTC,CASSQAISGGTGSYNEQFF
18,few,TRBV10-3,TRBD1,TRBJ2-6,TGTGCCATCAGTGACAGGGGGCGTAATCCTTCTGGGGCCAACGTCCTGACTTTC,CAISDRGRNPSGANVLTF
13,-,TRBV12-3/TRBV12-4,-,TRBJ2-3,TGTGCCAGCAGTCTCCCGCCGGGACGTACGCAGTATTTT,CASSLPPGRTQYF
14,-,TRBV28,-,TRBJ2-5,TGTGCCAGCGCGGTACTAGATGAATCCGAGACCCAGTACTTC,CASAVLDESETQYF
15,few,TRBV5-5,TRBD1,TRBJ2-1,TGTGCCAGCAGCTCGGACAGGGCCGTATACAATGAGCAGTTCTTC,CASSSDRAVYNEQFF
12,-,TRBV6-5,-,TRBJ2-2,TGTGCCAGCAGACAGGACAGTTACGAGCTGTTTTTT,CASRQDSYELFF
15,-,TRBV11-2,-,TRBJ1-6,TGTGCCAGCAGCTTAGAGTTTTCCGGGAGTTCACCCCTCCACTTT,CASSLEFSGSSPLHF